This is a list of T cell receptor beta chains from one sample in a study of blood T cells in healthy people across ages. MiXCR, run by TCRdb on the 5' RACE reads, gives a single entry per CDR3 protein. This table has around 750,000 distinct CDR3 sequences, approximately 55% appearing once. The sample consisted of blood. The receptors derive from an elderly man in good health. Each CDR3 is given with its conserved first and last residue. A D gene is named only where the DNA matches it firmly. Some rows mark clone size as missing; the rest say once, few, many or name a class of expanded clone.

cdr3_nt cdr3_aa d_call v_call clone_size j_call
TGTGCCAGCAGTGAAAACCAGGTCCAAAGCTCCTACAATGAGCAGTACTTC CASSENQVQSSYNEQYF - TRBV6-1 - TRBJ2-7
TGTACCAGCAGCCGGGGGGGGTACTTC CTSSRGGYF - TRBV21-1 - TRBJ2-5
TGTGCCAGCAGCGTACTGGGGGCGGGACAGGAACCCTACGAGCAGTACTTC CASSVLGAGQEPYEQYF TRBD1 TRBV7-9 - TRBJ2-7
TGCGCCAGCAGCCAACCTAGACAGGGGGCGCGGAGAGAGCAGTTCTTC CASSQPRQGARREQFF TRBD1 TRBV4-1 - TRBJ2-1
TGTGCCACCAGTGATCCCGGTCGAGGGGGCAAGGAGACCCAGTACTTC CATSDPGRGGKETQYF TRBD1 TRBV24-1 - TRBJ2-5
TGTGCCAGCAGGGACCGGGACAACAAGGGAGAGACCCAGTACTTC CASRDRDNKGETQYF - TRBV6-1 - TRBJ2-5
TGCGCCAGCAGCTTGACGACAGACTTCGGGGAGACCCAGTACTTC CASSLTTDFGETQYF - TRBV5-1 few TRBJ2-5
TGTGCCTGGAGCGGACAGGGGAATTCACCCCTCCACTTT CAWSGQGNSPLHF TRBD1 TRBV30 - TRBJ1-6
TGCAGTGCCGCGGGGGAAAGGGGCCGAAAGAGTAACTACGAGCAGTTCTTC CSAAGERGRKSNYEQFF TRBD2 TRBV20-1 - TRBJ2-1
TGTGCCTCACTAGCGGGAGGGCCATATGAGCAGTTCTTC CASLAGGPYEQFF TRBD2 TRBV12-3/TRBV12-4 - TRBJ2-1
TGTGCCAGCAGTTCCTCCCCGGCGGCAGATTACAATGAGCAGTACTTC CASSSSPAADYNEQYF - TRBV27 - TRBJ2-7
TGCAGCGTTGGTTGGACAGACGAGCAGTACTTC CSVGWTDEQYF - TRBV29-1 few TRBJ2-7
TGCAGCGCGGGGGAGGGGTTCGGCTACGAGCAGTACTTC CSAGEGFGYEQYF TRBD2 TRBV29-1 - TRBJ2-7
TGTGCCAGCAGCCAAGAGGGACAGGGGGCGAATTCACCCCTCCACTTT CASSQEGQGANSPLHF TRBD1 TRBV4-2 once TRBJ1-6
TGTGCCAGCAGCCAAGAGTCATCCTCAGCGGGGAGAAGGAATGAGCAGTTCTTC CASSQESSSAGRRNEQFF TRBD2 TRBV4-2 - TRBJ2-1
TGCAGTGCCCAGACTAGCGGGAGGGGAGAGACCCAGTACTTC CSAQTSGRGETQYF TRBD2 TRBV20-1 - TRBJ2-5